The 26 T cell receptor beta chains reported below all come from one sample, sequenced in a study of neurological immune-mediated disorders. TCRdb re-derived calls from the 5' RACE reads in MiXCR, one entry per CDR3 protein. The sample lists 100,000 to 150,000 distinct CDR3 sequences, about 3.2% occurring once. Sequenced material: PBMCs. These receptors all come from a woman aged 30 to 39 with multiple sclerosis.

This clonotype appeared many times. The chain combines TRBV20-1 with TRBJ2-1; 10 bases are a match to TRBD2. Unmatched junction bases numbered 10, after V lost 5 bases and J lost 3 bases. Germline CDR1 is DFQATT and CDR2 is SNEGSKA (reference sequence). CDR3 length: 16 residues. CDR3 coding DNA: TGCAGTGCTCACCATTTAGCGGGAGGAATCTACAATGAGCAGTTCTTC. This codes for CSAHHLAGGIYNEQFF.

Many counts were recorded for this clonotype. The rearrangement uses TRBV14 and TRBJ2-1, with 7 bases lining up with TRBD1. This CDR3 is 16 amino acids long. The ends lost 5 bases at V and 2 bases at J; junction bases unmatched: 9. CDR1 and CDR2 from the germline V gene are SGHDN and FVKESK. CDR3 sequence: CASSVGGPLTYNEQFF. The CDR3 bases are TGTGCCAGCAGCGTAGGGGGCCCTTTAACCTACAATGAGCAGTTCTTC.

Ten or more counts support this clonotype. CDR3 protein: CASSLRQDANYGYTF. As DNA, the CDR3 is TGTGCCAGCAGCTTGCGACAGGACGCTAACTATGGCTACACCTTC. The V and J genes are TRBV5-5 and TRBJ1-2, with D tentatively TRBD1 (6 bases). The CDR3 is 15 residues long. The germline gives CDR1 SGHKS, CDR2 YYEKEE (reference sequence). V was cut by 1 base and J by 0 bases, with 10 bases left in between.

This clonotype was counted ten times or more. The genes are TRBV28 and TRBJ2-3; D gene uncertain. Germline lookup yields CDR1 MDHEN and CDR2 SYDVKM. The CDR3 runs 12 residues. Trimming cost V 4 bases and J 3 bases, with 5 bases left between them. CDR3 nucleotide sequence: TGTGCCAGCAGTTGGAGAACAGATACGCAGTATTTT. Protein product: CASSWRTDTQYF. The entire variable domain, with the rest obtained from reference TRBV28 and TRBJ2-3, is as follows: DVKVTQSSRYLVKRTGEKVFLECVQDMDHENMFWYRQDPGLGLRLIYFSYDVKMKEKGDIPEGYSVSREKKERFSLILESASTNQTSMYLCASSWRTDTQYFGPGTRLTVL.

This clonotype was seen repeatedly, ten times or more. The chain is built from TRBV9 and TRBJ1-3, with 7 bases identical to TRBD1. The CDR3 consists of 14 residues. The ends lost 6 bases at V and 1 base at J; junction bases unmatched: 4. The germline V gene has CDR1 SGDLS and CDR2 YYNGEE. The CDR3 DNA is TGTGCCAGCACCCCGGACAGGTCTGGAAACACCATATATTTT. Its translation is CASTPDRSGNTIYF.

In its sample, this clonotype was seen many times. This chain joins TRBV6-5 and TRBJ2-3, with TRBD1 matching 8 bases. CDR1 is MNHEY and CDR2 is SVGAGI in the germline V gene. The length of the CDR3 is 17 residues. The ends lost 5 bases at V and 0 bases at J; junction bases unmatched: 10. The CDR3 DNA reads as TGTGCCAGCAGTCACCGTTTGACAGGGGTTAGCACAGATACGCAGTATTTT. It translates to CASSHRLTGVSTDTQYF.

This clonotype has a handful of counts. The V and J genes are TRBV5-4 and TRBJ1-4; tentatively, D is TRBD1 (5 bases). Germline CDR1 is SGHNT and CDR2 is YYREEE (reference sequence). V lost 4 bases to trimming and J lost 3 bases, with 13 bases between them. The CDR3 runs 15 residues. CDR3 sequence reads: CASSPDSAANEKLFF. DNA for the CDR3: TGTGCCAGCAGCCCAGACAGCGCTGCTAATGAAAAACTGTTTTTT.

This clonotype was counted ten times or more. The chain links TRBV5-1 to TRBJ1-1; D unclear. The CDR3 runs to 15 residues. CDR1 SGHRS and CDR2 YFSETQ come from the germline V gene. The V end lost 6 bases, the J end lost 5 bases, and 20 bases lay between the germline ends. This chain's CDR3 is CASMFSGEGRTEAFF. For the CDR3, the DNA is TGCGCCAGCATGTTTTCCGGAGAGGGTCGGACTGAAGCTTTCTTT.

This clonotype was found many times. The chain joins TRBV25-1 to TRBJ1-2; D is uncertain. CDR1 and CDR2 (germline): MGHDK, SYGVNS. V gave up 2 bases and J gave up 1 base, with 5 bases separating them. The CDR3 extends over 13 amino acids. Written as DNA, the CDR3 is TGTGCCAGCAGTGAAGGCCGTAACTATGGCTACACCTTC. It specifies CASSEGRNYGYTF.

The sample holds many counts of this clonotype. The CDR3 DNA reads as TGCGCCAGCAGCCAAGATTGGCAACCGAACACCGGGGAGCTGTTTTTT. The encoded protein is CASSQDWQPNTGELFF. The chain recombines TRBV4-1 with TRBJ2-2; D not resolved. The germline V gene encodes CDR1 MGHRA and CDR2 YSYEKL. CDR3 length: 16 amino acids. With 0 bases removed from V and 0 bases from J, the gap between germline ends came to 8 bases.

This clonotype came up many times. The genes are TRBV9 and TRBJ2-3, with 9 nucleotides matching TRBD2. The CDR3 extends over 15 amino acids. Unmatched junction bases numbered 6, after V lost 0 bases and J lost 7 bases. Per the germline V gene, CDR1 is SGDLS and CDR2 is YYNGEE. The CDR3 region is CASSVGAGGVNTQYF. The CDR3 nucleotides are TGTGCCAGCAGCGTAGGAGCGGGGGGAGTGAATACGCAGTATTTT.

There are many counts of this clonotype. J is TRBJ2-5 and V is TRBV7-2, with 8 bases matching TRBD1. The CDR3 covers 14 residues. CDR1 SGHTA and CDR2 FQGNSA come from the germline V gene. Trimming removed 3 bases from V and 5 bases from J; junction bases left unmatched: 5. CDR3 coding DNA: TGTGCCAGCAGCTTTCCAGGGGGCTCGGAGACCCAGTACTTC. This codes for CASSFPGGSETQYF.

Many counts were recorded for this clonotype. V usage is TRBV20-1 and J usage is TRBJ2-1, with a tentative D call TRBD1 (6 bases). There are 20 residues in the CDR3. Germline V gene data show CDR1 as DFQATT and CDR2 as SNEGSKA (reference sequence). V lost 1 base and J lost 0, with 25 bases in between. The DNA of the CDR3 is TGCAGTGCTAGAGGCCGACCGGTACAGGGACACCCGAGCTCCTACAATGAGCAGTTCTTC. Protein: CSARGRPVQGHPSSYNEQFF.

This clonotype came up many times. The chain links TRBV20-1 to TRBJ2-2, with no clear D. The length of the CDR3 is 12 residues. V was trimmed by 6 bases and J by 6 bases, leaving 11 bases between them. Germline lookup yields CDR1 DFQATT and CDR2 SNEGSKA (reference sequence). Here the CDR3 DNA reads TGCAGTGCAAGGTTAAGTCCCGGGGAGCTGTTTTTT. Protein sequence: CSARLSPGELFF.

In this sample, this clonotype turned up many times. The chain carries TRBV7-6 and TRBJ2-2, with D tentatively TRBD1 or TRBD2 (5 bases each). V dropped 1 base and J dropped 4 bases, with 13 bases sitting between them. Germline lookup yields CDR1 SGHVS and CDR2 FNYEAQ. There are 16 residues in the CDR3. The CDR3 DNA sequence: TGTGCCAGCAGCTTAGGAGGGGATCAGGGCACCGGGGAGCTGTTTTTT. It is translated as CASSLGGDQGTGELFF.

At least ten counts were recorded for this clonotype. V is TRBV5-1 and J is TRBJ2-7, with D possibly being TRBD2 (5 bases). Germline CDR1 is SGHRS and CDR2 is YFSETQ. Between the trimmed V and J ends, which lost 3 bases and 3 bases, there was a span of 10 bases. This CDR3 spans 13 amino acids. The chain's CDR3 is CASSCPDCYEQYF. CDR3 bases: TGCGCCAGCAGCTGTCCGGACTGCTACGAGCAGTACTTC.

This clonotype was counted many times. The V and J genes are TRBV20-1 and TRBJ1-1, with 8 bases aligning to TRBD1. The CDR3 is 13 residues long. Germline CDR1 is DFQATT and CDR2 is SNEGSKA (reference sequence). CDR3 sequence: CRADRGPNTEAFF. The CDR3 nucleotides read TGCAGAGCAGACAGGGGCCCCAACACTGAAGCTTTCTTT.

Many counts were recorded for this clonotype. This chain connects TRBV5-1 to TRBJ2-5; 11 bases agree with TRBD2. The CDR3 has 18 amino acids. Germline assignment: CDR1 SGHRS and CDR2 YFSETQ. The J segment lost 0 bases and the V segment lost 4 bases, leaving 11 bases of the junction unmatched. The CDR3, as DNA: TGCGCCAGCAGCCAAGGGACTAGCGGAGAGACTTACCAAGAGACCCAGTACTTC. Translating gives CASSQGTSGETYQETQYF.

This clonotype was found many times. The chain has TRBV5-1 and TRBJ2-2, with D possibly matching TRBD2 (7 bases). Between the trimmed V and J ends, which lost 4 bases and 0 bases, there was a span of 25 bases. The CDR3 totals 20 residues. Germline V gene sequence: CDR1 SGHRS, CDR2 YFSETQ. CDR3 sequence (DNA): TGCGCCAGCAGCCCCGGGGAGGGGGGCGGCTTCTTGGCGAACACCGGGGAGCTGTTTTTT. This codes for CASSPGEGGGFLANTGELFF.

This clonotype was found many times. This rearrangement joins TRBV20-1 to TRBJ1-2, with D unresolved. The CDR3 consists of 11 residues. The V end was cut by 0 bases, the J end by 5 bases, with 4 bases between. The germline V gene encodes CDR1 DFQATT and CDR2 SNEGSKA (reference sequence). The CDR3 reads CSARDIYGYTF. The CDR3 region has the DNA TGCAGTGCTAGAGATATTTATGGCTACACCTTC.

In this sample, this clonotype turned up a few times. This chain joins TRBV6-2 or TRBV6-3 and TRBJ1-2; 11 bases line up with TRBD1. Germline loops: CDR1 MNHEY, CDR2 SVGEGT. The CDR3 length is 16 residues. V dropped 5 bases and J dropped 5; count of bases not matched to a gene: 10. The CDR3 spells CASSNLDRGQKYGYTF. The DNA for the CDR3 is TGTGCCAGCAGTAACTTGGACAGGGGGCAGAAGTATGGCTACACCTTC.

A few counts support this clonotype. The genes are TRBV20-1 and TRBJ1-2, with no clear D. Trimming stripped 3 bases from V and 0 bases from J, with 11 bases between. Per germline, CDR1 DFQATT and CDR2 SNEGSKA (reference sequence). The CDR3 runs 14 residues. The DNA for the CDR3 is TGCAGTGCTAGTCTGACAAAAGCTAACTATGGCTACACCTTC. It specifies CSASLTKANYGYTF.

This clonotype was found many times. V usage is TRBV7-8 and J usage is TRBJ2-7; 7 bases map to TRBD1. CDR1 is SGHVS and CDR2 is FQNEAQ in the germline V gene. The CDR3 runs to 13 residues. Trimming removed 5 bases from V and 5 bases from J; junction bases left unmatched: 6. Here the CDR3 reads CASSRQQGNEQYF. CDR3 nucleotide sequence: TGTGCCAGCAGCCGCCAACAGGGGAACGAGCAGTACTTC.

This clonotype appeared a few times. The gene calls are TRBV6-5 and TRBJ2-1, with D possibly being TRBD1 (6 bases). This CDR3 comprises 14 residues. From germline, CDR1 is MNHEY and CDR2 SVGAGI. V was clipped by 0 bases and J by 9 bases, with 12 bases between them. CDR3 amino acids: CASSYSGRGREQFF. In nucleotides, the CDR3 is TGTGCCAGCAGTTACTCAGGCAGGGGCCGTGAGCAGTTCTTC.

This clonotype was counted a few times. V gene TRBV14 combines with J gene TRBJ1-3; D is unresolved. V was pared by 1 base and J by 0 bases, with 7 bases between. The germline CDR1 and CDR2 sequences are SGHDN and FVKESK. This CDR3 is built from 15 residues. CDR3 amino acids: CASSQARLSGNTIYF. The DNA of the CDR3 is TGTGCCAGCAGCCAAGCAAGACTCTCTGGAAACACCATATATTTT.

This clonotype occurred many times. The chain carries TRBV6-5 and TRBJ2-7; possibly TRBD1 for D (6 bases). V dropped 4 bases and J dropped 3 bases, with 13 bases sitting between them. This CDR3 comprises 14 residues. Germline CDR1 reads MNHEY; CDR2 reads SVGAGI. As DNA, the CDR3 is TGTGCCAGCAGTTTACAGGGAAGGTTCTACGAGCAGTACTTC. Translated: CASSLQGRFYEQYF.